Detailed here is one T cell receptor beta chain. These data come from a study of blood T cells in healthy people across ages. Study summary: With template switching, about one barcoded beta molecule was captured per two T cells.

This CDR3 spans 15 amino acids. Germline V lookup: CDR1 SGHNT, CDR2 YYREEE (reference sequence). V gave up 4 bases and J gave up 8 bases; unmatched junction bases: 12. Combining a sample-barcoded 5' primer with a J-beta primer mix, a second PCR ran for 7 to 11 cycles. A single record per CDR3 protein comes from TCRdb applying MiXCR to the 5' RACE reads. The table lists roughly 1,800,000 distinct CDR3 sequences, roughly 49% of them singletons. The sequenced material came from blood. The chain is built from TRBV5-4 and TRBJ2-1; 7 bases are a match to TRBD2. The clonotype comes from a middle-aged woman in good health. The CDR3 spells CASSPLGGVRDEQFF. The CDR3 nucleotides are TGTGCCAGCAGCCCCCTGGGAGGGGTTCGGGATGAGCAGTTCTTC.